This T cell receptor (beta chain) emerged from a study of CXCR3-negative and CXCR3-positive naive CD8 T cells. Whole-study findings and limits: Diversity proved comparably high across both naive subsets and much lower in memory CD8+ cells.

The method, 5' RACE with UMI labels, was used to prepare the TRB cDNA libraries. TCRdb re-called the 5' RACE reads and shows each CDR3 protein once, DNA omitted. The specimen's table records roughly 45,000 distinct CDR3 sequences. Investigators sorted each CD8+ T cell subset in triplicate, taking 300,000 or so cells each time. Worth noting for this clonotype: Its matching antigen is unknown.

This TCR was recovered from a human donor in good health. Some clones in this sample may be carry-over from other donors' samples. Sequences were obtained from naive CXCR3- CD8+ T cells from blood. Documented subset: CD45RO-CCR7+CD27+CD95- naive CD8+ T cells lacking CXCR3 (TNR3-).

CDR3 amino acids: CASSQDSPIGTGINQPQHF. The chain has TRBV4-1 and TRBJ1-5; with no DNA, the TCRdb D assignment of TRBD1 cannot be verified. Germline CDR1 reads MGHRA; CDR2 reads YSYEKL. CDR3 length: 19 residues.